The present T cell receptor (beta chain) was sequenced within a study of cytomegalovirus exposure and HLA in healthy donors. Whole-study findings and limits: Investigators reported approximately 170 TCR beta chains as tied to cytomegalovirus. The authors confirmed in vitro that three CMV-associated chains were specific for CMV antigens. For most TCR sequences rarity was the rule, although some public TCRs occurred in many donors.

Trimming removed 2 bases at V and 4 bases at J, with 6 bases between. Germline V lookup: CDR1 MDHEN, CDR2 SYDVKM. The CDR3 sequence is 13 residues long. The table came from immunoSEQ multiplex PCR; TCRdb's copy has only in-frame clones and leaves some out. Of about 300,000 clones listed, 85% to 90% are singletons. In the case of this clone: The antigen remains unidentified.

The TCR comes from a woman aged 18-35 years in good health and CMV-seronegative. The specimen was PBMCs. The chain joins TRBV28 to TRBJ1-5, with D unresolved. This CDR3 is CASSLSRNQPQHF. Written as DNA, the CDR3 is TGTGCCAGCAGTTTAAGCCGGAATCAGCCCCAGCATTTT. The full variable domain, with the rest looked up from reference TRBV28 and TRBJ1-5, is DVKVTQSSRYLVKRTGEKVFLECVQDMDHENMFWYRQDPGLGLRLIYFSYDVKMKEKGDIPEGYSVSREKKERFSLILESASTNQTSMYLCASSLSRNQPQHFGDGTRLSIL.